The 26 T cell receptor beta chains below were found in one sample sequenced in a study of OX40 agonist ivuxolimab in advanced cancers. Profiling relied on immunoSEQ multiplex PCR, and the TCRdb table lists in-frame clones only, not all of them. The table records 60,000 or so clones, about nine tenths of them present only once. Sequenced here: CD4+ or CD8+ T cells sorted from blood, sampled in a trial of the OX40 agonist ivuxolimab. The receptors were gathered from an adult with an advanced solid tumor such as melanoma, head and neck, liver or kidney cancer.

The V gene is TRBV7-3, the J gene TRBJ2-7, with TRBD2 matching over 7 bases. The CDR3 spans 15 residues. Unmatched junction bases numbered 7, after V lost 2 bases and J lost 3 bases. Germline values: CDR1 SGHTA, CDR2 FQGTGA. CDR3 residues: CASSLGAGEGYEQYF. As DNA, the CDR3 is TGTGCCAGCAGCTTAGGCGCGGGAGAGGGCTACGAGCAGTACTTC. The whole variable domain, filled in from reference TRBV7-3 and TRBJ2-7, reads GAGVSQTPSNKVTEKGKYVELRCDPISGHTALYWYRQSLGQGPEFLIYFQGTGAADDSGLPNDRFFAVRPEGSVSTLKIQRTERGDSAVYLCASSLGAGEGYEQYFGPGTRLTVT.

This chain connects TRBV27 to TRBJ1-6; no reliable D call. The germline gives CDR1 MNHEY, CDR2 SMNVEV (reference sequence). The CDR3 spans 14 residues. V lost 3 bases and J 7 bases, leaving 10 bases between the germline ends. The CDR3 region is CASSLSNKNSPLHF. The CDR3 coding sequence is TGTGCCAGCAGTTTGTCGAATAAAAATTCACCCCTCCACTTT.

The chain joins TRBV4-1 to TRBJ2-1, with D tentatively TRBD2 (6 bases). CDR3 length: 15 residues. Germline assignment: CDR1 MGHRA and CDR2 YSYEKL. V was shortened by 1 base and J by 5 bases, with 12 bases between the two germline ends. As DNA, the CDR3 is TGCGCCAGCAGCCAAGTAGTTAGCGGAAACAATGAGCAGTTCTTC. This translates into CASSQVVSGNNEQFF.

The chain uses TRBV23-1 and TRBJ1-6; 8 nucleotides align to TRBD1. TRBV23-1 is designated an ORF whose function remains uncertain. Trimming at V came to 6 bases and at J to 6 bases, leaving 4 bases not matched to a gene. The CDR3 runs to 14 residues. The CDR3 DNA follows: TGCGCCAGCAGCCTGACAGGGGTTAATTCACCCCTCCACTTT. This translates into CASSLTGVNSPLHF.

The chain has TRBV28 and TRBJ1-1, with no clear D. CDR1 and CDR2 (germline): MDHEN, SYDVKM. The CDR3 loop spans 16 amino acids. V was pared by 5 bases and J by 0 bases, with 16 bases between. The CDR3: CASSPRGEGLNTEAFF. The DNA for the CDR3 is TGTGCCAGCAGTCCCCGCGGGGAGGGTTTGAACACTGAAGCTTTCTTT.

The genes are TRBV6-5 and TRBJ1-3, with unresolved D. The CDR3 totals 14 residues. Germline CDR1 MNHEY, CDR2 SVGAGI. V lost 5 bases and J 2 bases, leaving 10 bases between the germline ends. The CDR3 sequence: CASSPPPAGNTIYF. The CDR3 bases are TGTGCCAGCAGTCCCCCCCCGGCTGGAAACACCATATATTTT.

The V gene is TRBV2, the J gene TRBJ2-3, with D possibly being TRBD2 (6 bases). Trimming took 10 bases from V and 1 from J, leaving 12 bases between them. CDR3 length equals 13 residues. The germline gives CDR1 SNHLY, CDR2 FYNNEI. The CDR3 loop reads CAIAGTGTDTQYF. CDR3 nucleotides: TGTGCCATTGCGGGAACCGGCACAGATACGCAGTATTTT.

This chain links TRBV11-3 with TRBJ1-1; no clear D. Per germline, CDR1 SGHNT and CDR2 YENEEA. V shed 5 bases and J shed 1 base, with 8 bases lying between them. CDR3 length: 13 amino acids. The CDR3 DNA reads TGTGCCAGCAGCGACAACAGGAACACTGAAGCTTTCTTT. Its protein product is CASSDNRNTEAFF.

This rearrangement joins TRBV6-5 to TRBJ1-1; D uncertain. V gave up 5 bases and J gave up 1 base, with 11 bases separating them. Germline-derived CDR1 and CDR2 are MNHEY and SVGAGI. CDR3 length equals 14 residues. In nucleotides, the CDR3 is TGTGCCAGCAGTAATCTCCGGGGGAACACTGAAGCTTTCTTT. Residues: CASSNLRGNTEAFF.

The rearrangement joins TRBV6-1 to TRBJ2-2, with TRBD1 identical over 8 bases. V lost 4 bases and J lost 5; bases outside the gene matches: 0. CDR1 is MNHNS, CDR2 SASEGT, per germline. The CDR3 loop spans 13 amino acids. Here the CDR3 DNA reads TGTGCCAGCAGTGGACAGGGGACCGGGGAGCTGTTTTTT. It is translated as CASSGQGTGELFF.

The chain employs TRBV6-5 and TRBJ2-7; tentatively, D is TRBD2 (5 bases). The CDR3 has 13 amino acids. The V end was cut by 8 bases, the J end by 5 bases, with 16 bases between. CDR1 is MNHEY and CDR2 is SVGAGI in the germline V gene. DNA for the CDR3: TGTGCCAGCGGCCGACGGGGAGAGGACGAGCAGTACTTC. Its translation is CASGRRGEDEQYF.

The chain carries TRBV7-9 and TRBJ2-3; TRBD1 aligns across 7 bases. Germline CDR1 SEHNR, CDR2 FQNEAQ (reference sequence). Trimming cost V 1 base and J 4 bases; bases outside gene matches: 2. The CDR3 contains 14 residues. This CDR3 is CASSLGQGPDTQYF. CDR3 in DNA: TGTGCCAGCAGCTTAGGACAGGGCCCAGATACGCAGTATTTT.

This clone showed up just once. This chain links TRBV10-3 with TRBJ2-1, with 9 nucleotides matching TRBD1. This CDR3 contains 15 residues. Germline CDR1 ENHRY, CDR2 SYGVKD. J was trimmed by 7 bases and V by 6 bases; bases with no gene match: 10. The chain's CDR3 is CAIRPGQGPGNEQFF. The CDR3 DNA is TGTGCCATCAGACCAGGACAGGGGCCTGGTAATGAGCAGTTCTTC.

This chain joins TRBV2 and TRBJ1-5; no reliable D call. Trimming left V 3 bases short and J 6 bases short, with 15 bases between. Germline assignment: CDR1 SNHLY and CDR2 FYNNEI. This CDR3 is built from 15 residues. The CDR3 DNA sequence: TGTGCCAGCAGTGAGTCTGGGTTGCCTCGTCAGCCCCAGCATTTT. Protein product: CASSESGLPRQPQHF. The whole variable domain, filled in from reference TRBV2 and TRBJ1-5, reads EPEVTQTPSHQVTQMGQEVILRCVPISNHLYFYWYRQILGQKVEFLVSFYNNEISEKSEIFDDQFSVERPDGSNFTLKIRSTKLEDSAMYFCASSESGLPRQPQHFGDGTRLSIL.

The chain couples TRBV10-1 to TRBJ1-1; weak D call: TRBD1 (6 bases). Germline CDR1 WNHNN, CDR2 SYGVQD (reference sequence). The CDR3 runs 13 residues. The ends were cut back, 5 bases at V and 7 bases at J, with 14 bases in the middle. The CDR3 nucleotides are TGCGCCAGCAGTCTCTCGGGGGCGGGTGAAGCTTTCTTT. This gives the protein CASSLSGAGEAFF.

The chain couples TRBV7-3 to TRBJ2-1; D perhaps matches TRBD1 (6 bases). V was cut by 4 bases and J by 4 bases, with 8 bases left in between. Per germline, CDR1 SGHTA and CDR2 FQGTGA. CDR3 length equals 13 residues. The CDR3 DNA sequence: TGTGCCAGCAGCTACCAGGGGTACAATGAGCAGTTCTTC. Translating it yields CASSYQGYNEQFF.

The chain employs TRBV2 and TRBJ1-2; 7 bases are a match to TRBD1. The length of the CDR3 is 15 residues. V trimming: 6 bases; J trimming: 1 base; junction bases outside the gene matches: 8. Germline V lookup: CDR1 SNHLY, CDR2 FYNNEI. The CDR3 region has the DNA TGTGCCAGCAGATCCCGACAGGGAAGTAACTATGGCTACACCTTC. The encoded protein is CASRSRQGSNYGYTF.

The chain combines TRBV9 with TRBJ2-5; 9 positions agree with TRBD1. V lost 4 bases, J lost 4 bases, and 8 bases stayed unmatched. Germline loops: CDR1 SGDLS, CDR2 YYNGEE. The CDR3 length is 15 residues. The CDR3 here is CASSSGQGKGETQYF. The CDR3 nucleotides read TGTGCCAGCAGCTCGGGACAGGGAAAAGGAGAGACCCAGTACTTC.

The J gene is TRBJ1-2, the V gene TRBV5-6; D ambiguous. The length of the CDR3 is 13 residues. The V gene's germline CDR1 is SGHDT and CDR2 YYEEEE. Trimming shortened V by 1 base and J by 3 bases, and 7 bases separated the two germline ends. CDR3 sequence (DNA): TGTGCCAGCAGCTTGAGTGCGTACTATGGCTACACCTTC. Translated: CASSLSAYYGYTF.

The gene calls are TRBV14 and TRBJ2-7; D is unclear. Germline V CDR1 and CDR2: SGHDN, FVKESK. The CDR3 consists of 12 residues. V lost 1 base and J lost 4, with 5 bases in between. For the CDR3, the DNA is TGTGCCAGCAGCCAAGTTAGGTACGAGCAGTACTTC. Translating gives CASSQVRYEQYF.

The chain joins TRBV28 to TRBJ2-7, with a tentative D call TRBD2 (5 bases). Germline lookup yields CDR1 MDHEN and CDR2 SYDVKM. CDR3 size: 16 residues. Trimming took 3 bases from V and 3 from J, leaving 18 bases between them. CDR3 sequence (DNA): TGTGCCAGCAGTTTTGCCGGGGTGCAGCCTAACTACGAGCAGTACTTC. Residues: CASSFAGVQPNYEQYF.

The J gene is TRBJ1-1, the V gene TRBV7-2; D call uncertain. The V gene lost 1 base and the J gene lost 5 bases, with 14 bases spanning the gap. The germline CDR1 and CDR2 sequences are SGHTA and FQGNSA. This CDR3 has 15 residues. CDR3 amino acids: CASSLVGGEGTEAFF. The CDR3 coding sequence is TGTGCCAGCAGCTTAGTCGGCGGGGAAGGGACTGAAGCTTTCTTT. Full variable domain (outside the CDR3, taken from reference TRBV7-2 and TRBJ1-1): GAGVSQSPSNKVTEKGKDVELRCDPISGHTALYWYRQSLGQGLEFLIYFQGNSAPDKSGLPSDRFSAERTGGSVSTLTIQRTQQEDSAVYLCASSLVGGEGTEAFFGQGTRLTVV.

This clone was picked up a small number of times. This chain connects TRBV10-2 to TRBJ1-4, with 11 bases that match TRBD1. The germline V gene has CDR1 WSHSY and CDR2 SAAADI. This CDR3 is built from 16 residues. After removal of 7 bases from V and 0 bases from J, the junction contained 4 bases not matched to a gene. CDR3 in amino acids: CASTPGQGATNEKLFF. Written as DNA, the CDR3 is TGCGCCAGCACCCCGGGACAGGGGGCAACTAATGAAAAACTGTTTTTT.

CDR3 DNA sequence: TGTGCCAGCAGTGAAACCCTGACTAGCGGATACGAGCAGTACTTC. This codes for CASSETLTSGYEQYF. The chain couples TRBV6-1 to TRBJ2-7; the match to TRBD2 covers 9 bases. From germline, CDR1 is MNHNS and CDR2 SASEGT. The CDR3 length is 15 residues. The V and J ends lost 2 bases and 4 bases, in that order; junction bases with no gene match: 6.

The rearrangement joins TRBV11-2 to TRBJ2-3, with 10 bases fitting TRBD2. This CDR3 is 16 amino acids long. V gave up 5 bases and J gave up 2 bases; unmatched junction bases: 7. Germline loops: CDR1 SGHAT, CDR2 FQNNGV. In nucleotides, the CDR3 is TGTGCCAGCAGCCCCCGGACTAGCGGACACACAGATACGCAGTATTTT. It encodes CASSPRTSGHTDTQYF.

This rearrangement joins TRBV5-4 to TRBJ1-1, with a weak D call TRBD1 (5 bases). Germline V gene lookup returns CDR1 SGHNT and CDR2 YYREEE (reference sequence). This CDR3 spans 15 amino acids. With 3 bases removed from V and 4 bases from J, the gap between germline ends came to 16 bases. CDR3 nucleotides: TGTGCCAGCAGCTACATTACGGGGCTCTCCACTGAAGCTTTCTTT. Its protein is CASSYITGLSTEAFF.